This T cell receptor (beta chain) appears in the sequencing data of a study of OX40 agonist ivuxolimab in advanced cancers. For the study at large: Ivuxolimab, which patients received intravenously every 2 weeks, was dosed at 0.01 to 10 mg/kg. Earlier anti-PD-1, anti-PD-L1 or anti-CTLA-4 therapy was permitted; over 35% had received some. Findings and caveats of the study: On average, CD8+ T cells showed a greater number of expanded clones than CD4+.

Notes on this clone: Its target is unknown.

Generated by immunoSEQ multiplex PCR, the TCRdb table keeps only in-frame clones and is missing some. Among some 40,000 clones listed, 91% were seen once. CDR3 length equals 17 residues. Germline V lookup: CDR1 SGHRS, CDR2 YFSETQ. Deletions cut 0 bases from V and 1 base from J, with 16 bases between. Collection of blood occurred at baseline, at cycle 4 day 1, and at cycle 7 day 1. The sequencing used CD4+ or CD8+ T cells sorted from blood, collected in a trial of the OX40 agonist ivuxolimab. The chain couples TRBV5-1 to TRBJ1-1; D possibly corresponds to TRBD1 (6 bases). The receptor was derived from an adult with an advanced solid tumor such as melanoma, head and neck, liver or kidney cancer. The CDR3 DNA sequence: TGCGCCAGCAGCTTGGCGGGACAAAGGATGAAGAACACTGAAGCTTTCTTT. It yields the protein CASSLAGQRMKNTEAFF.